These 28 T cell receptor beta chains came from one sample sequenced in a study of cytomegalovirus exposure and HLA in healthy donors. Use of 60 Vbeta and 13 Jbeta primers characterized the PCR. Here immunoSEQ multiplex PCR was the method, and the copy in TCRdb shows in-frame clones only, minus some. Of 150,000 to 200,000 clones in the sample, 80% were seen once. Sequenced material: PBMCs. The receptors shown here come from a man between 40 and 49 years old in good health and CMV-seropositive.

This clone was detected once. The chain uses TRBV4-3 and TRBJ2-1; D may be TRBD1 (6 bases). Germline V gene sequence: CDR1 LGHNA, CDR2 YSLEER. The CDR3 consists of 15 residues. V was trimmed by 1 base and J by 6 bases, leaving 13 bases between them. CDR3 in DNA: TGCGCCAGCAGCCAAGGGTCCAGCAGGGGCAATGAGCAGTTCTTC. Translated, it gives CASSQGSSRGNEQFF.

This sequence joins TRBV14 and TRBJ2-3, with a possible D match to TRBD1 (6 bases). The CDR3 runs 12 residues. The V end was cut by 4 bases, the J end by 9 bases, with 11 bases between. Germline loops: CDR1 SGHDN, CDR2 FVKESK. The CDR3 bases are TGTGCCAGCAGCCCGGCTCAGGGGACGCAGTATTTT. The encoded protein is CASSPAQGTQYF. Complete variable domain (other parts from reference TRBV14 and TRBJ2-3): EAGVTQFPSHSVIEKGQTVTLRCDPISGHDNLYWYRRVMGKEIKFLLHFVKESKQDESGMPNNRFLAERTGGTYSTLKVQPAELEDSGVYFCASSPAQGTQYFGPGTRLTVL.

The rearrangement uses TRBV11-1 and TRBJ2-7; D is uncertain. Germline CDR1 SGHAT, CDR2 FQDESV (reference sequence). The germline V and J ends were trimmed by 7 bases and 6 bases, with 7 bases remaining between them. The CDR3 contains 10 residues. The CDR3 loop is CASNNGEQYF. CDR3 DNA: TGTGCCAGCAACAATGGCGAGCAGTACTTC.

CDR3: CASTGDTYEQYF. CDR3 coding DNA: TGCGCCAGTACCGGGGATACCTACGAGCAGTACTTC. The V call is TRBV5-1, the J call TRBJ2-7, with D possibly matching TRBD2 (5 bases). V was shortened by 8 bases and J by 2 bases, with 11 bases between the two germline ends. This CDR3 is built from 12 residues. Germline values: CDR1 SGHRS, CDR2 YFSETQ.

The chain employs TRBV7-2 and TRBJ2-5; perhaps TRBD2 as D (5 bases). This CDR3 contains 13 residues. Trimming stripped 2 bases from V and 5 bases from J, with 9 bases between. CDR1 and CDR2 (germline): SGHTA, FQGNSA. CDR3 in DNA: TGTGCCAGCAGCTTATCCGGGGTGGAGACCCAGTACTTC. Translation gives CASSLSGVETQYF.

CDR3 in DNA: TGTGCCAGCAGCTTCGTTGCGGGGACTAATGAAAAACTGTTTTTT. It encodes CASSFVAGTNEKLFF. V is TRBV5-4 and J is TRBJ1-4, with D uncertain. Germline V CDR1 and CDR2: SGHNT, YYREEE (reference sequence). V was pared by 2 bases and J by 2 bases, with 10 bases between. CDR3 length: 15 residues.

The V call is TRBV2, the J call TRBJ2-3; D possibly corresponds to TRBD2 (5 bases). V was trimmed by 7 bases and J by 4 bases, leaving 6 bases between them. The V gene's germline CDR1 is SNHLY and CDR2 FYNNEI. There are 11 residues in the CDR3. As DNA, the CDR3 is TGTGCCAGCACGGGGTCAGATACGCAGTATTTT. This translates into CASTGSDTQYF. Filled out from reference TRBV2 and TRBJ2-3, the complete variable domain reads EPEVTQTPSHQVTQMGQEVILRCVPISNHLYFYWYRQILGQKVEFLVSFYNNEISEKSEIFDDQFSVERPDGSNFTLKIRSTKLEDSAMYFCASTGSDTQYFGPGTRLTVL.

This chain connects TRBV27 to TRBJ2-5, with D possibly matching TRBD2 (6 bases). This CDR3 spans 16 amino acids. The V gene lost 1 base and the J gene lost 1 base, with 13 bases spanning the gap. Germline V CDR1 and CDR2: MNHEY, SMNVEV (reference sequence). The CDR3 is CASSLYPGRLQETQYF. The CDR3 bases are TGTGCCAGCAGTTTATACCCAGGGAGGCTCCAAGAGACCCAGTACTTC.

The DNA of the CDR3 is TGTGCCAGCAGCGTGGCTAGCGGGGGGACCCCGGAGACCCAGTACTTC. It is translated as CASSVASGGTPETQYF. The chain combines TRBV9 with TRBJ2-5; 11 bases fit TRBD2. CDR3 size: 16 residues. Germline V gives CDR1 SGDLS, CDR2 YYNGEE. V lost 2 bases to trimming and J lost 5 bases; unmatched junction nucleotides: 8. Based on the CDR3 plus reference TRBV9 and TRBJ2-5, the full variable domain is DSGVTQTPKHLITATGQRVTLRCSPRSGDLSVYWYQQSLDQGLQFLIQYYNGEERAKGNILERFSAQQFPDLHSELNLSSLELGDSALYFCASSVASGGTPETQYFGPGTRLLVL.

Note on this clone: Other DNA sequences in this specimen translate into the identical CDR3. The chain joins TRBV4-3 to TRBJ2-2; maybe TRBD1 (6 bases). V was trimmed by 1 base and J by 4 bases, leaving 10 bases between them. This CDR3 is built from 15 residues. The germline V gene encodes CDR1 LGHNA and CDR2 YSLEER. Here the CDR3 reads CASSQGGRSTGELFF. The CDR3, as DNA: TGCGCCAGCAGCCAAGGGGGGCGGTCCACCGGGGAGCTGTTTTTT.

The chain carries TRBV7-2 and TRBJ2-7, with 10 bases identical to TRBD1. CDR1 is SGHTA, CDR2 FQGNSA, per germline. The CDR3 has 14 amino acids. The J segment lost 4 bases and the V segment lost 5 bases, leaving 5 bases of the junction unmatched. In nucleotides, the CDR3 is TGTGCCAGCAGCCCTGGACAGGGGGGGTACGAGCAGTACTTC. This translates into CASSPGQGGYEQYF.

The V and J genes are TRBV9 and TRBJ2-7, with a tentative D call TRBD2 (6 bases). The CDR3 length is 13 residues. V gave up 0 bases and J gave up 6 bases, with 10 bases separating them. Germline V gene lookup returns CDR1 SGDLS and CDR2 YYNGEE. The CDR3 here is CASSVGGGTEQYF. The CDR3 nucleotides are TGTGCCAGCAGCGTAGGTGGGGGGACCGAGCAGTACTTC.

This chain connects TRBV5-1 to TRBJ2-3; 7 nucleotides align to TRBD2. Germline lookup yields CDR1 SGHRS and CDR2 YFSETQ. J lost 1 base, V lost 4 bases, and 3 bases had no gene match. The CDR3 runs to 14 residues. The CDR3 loop is CASSGAGGTDTQYF. CDR3 coding DNA: TGCGCCAGCAGCGGGGCGGGGGGCACAGATACGCAGTATTTT.

The rearrangement links TRBV5-1 to TRBJ1-6; tentatively, D is TRBD1 (5 bases). The V end lost 5 bases, the J end lost 0 bases, and 9 bases lay between the germline ends. The CDR3 loop spans 15 amino acids. Germline-derived CDR1 and CDR2 are SGHRS and YFSETQ. The CDR3 reads CASRGGSSYNSPLHF. CDR3 nucleotides: TGCGCCAGCAGGGGGGGGAGCTCCTATAATTCACCCCTCCACTTT.

This clone occurred a few times. The chain has TRBV28 and TRBJ2-3, with D hard to call. V dropped 3 bases and J dropped 6 bases, with 10 bases sitting between them. Germline CDR1 MDHEN, CDR2 SYDVKM. CDR3 length: 13 amino acids. The CDR3 region has the DNA TGTGCCAGCAGTTTGGTTTCCGAGGATACGCAGTATTTT. Amino acid sequence: CASSLVSEDTQYF.

V and J are TRBV4-3 and TRBJ2-5; 11 bases are shared with TRBD1. CDR3 length: 17 residues. Germline CDR1 and CDR2: LGHNA and YSLEER. V lost 2 bases, J lost 5 bases, and 10 bases stayed unmatched. The CDR3 DNA is TGCGCCAGCAGCCAAAGGGACAGGGGGGAGTTTAGGGAGACCCAGTACTTC. Amino acids: CASSQRDRGEFRETQYF.

Comments on this clone: At one end the junction does not follow the germline gene, possibly because of a read error. The J gene is TRBJ2-2, the V gene TRBV28, with D possibly TRBD1 on 6 matching bases. There are 14 residues in the CDR3. Germline CDR1 is MDHEN and CDR2 is SYDVKM. This chain's CDR3 is CASILQGNTGELFF. CDR3 in DNA: TGTGCCAGCATTTTACAGGGAAACACCGGGGAGCTGTTTTTT.

This rearrangement joins TRBV5-1 to TRBJ2-3; tentative D call: TRBD2 (7 bases). Germline values: CDR1 SGHRS, CDR2 YFSETQ. The CDR3 has 13 amino acids. V was shortened by 0 bases and J by 9 bases, with 11 bases between the two germline ends. CDR3 nucleotides: TGCGCCAGCAGCTTGGAGGGGGGGCGGACGCAGTATTTT. Translated: CASSLEGGRTQYF.

Written as DNA, the CDR3 is TGTGCCAGCAGCCCCCAGAACACTGAAGCTTTCTTT. Protein: CASSPQNTEAFF. The chain couples TRBV7-9 to TRBJ1-1; D call uncertain. Germline V CDR1 and CDR2: SEHNR, FQNEAQ (reference sequence). The CDR3 runs 12 residues. The ends were cut back, 5 bases at V and 1 base at J, with 5 bases in the middle.

The chain employs TRBV10-1 and TRBJ2-7; 10 nucleotides match TRBD1. The CDR3 sequence is 13 residues long. CDR1 is WNHNN, CDR2 SYGVQD, per germline (reference sequence). J gave up 6 bases and V 6 bases, and 5 bases lay outside the gene matches. Here the CDR3 reads CASSTGTGAEQYF. The CDR3 DNA follows: TGCGCCAGCAGCACCGGGACAGGGGCCGAGCAGTACTTC.

The V gene is TRBV7-6, the J gene TRBJ1-5; D is possibly TRBD1 (6 bases). V was cut by 5 bases and J by 0 bases, with 14 bases left in between. Germline CDR1 SGHVS, CDR2 FNYEAQ. The CDR3 extends over 16 amino acids. The DNA of the CDR3 is TGTGCCAGCAGCGAAACCCCAGGGGTTAGCAATCAGCCCCAGCATTTT. It encodes CASSETPGVSNQPQHF.

The chain employs TRBV15 and TRBJ1-5, with a tentative D call TRBD1 (6 bases). Trimming removed 0 bases from V and 0 bases from J, with 27 bases in between. In germline, CDR1 is LNHNV, CDR2 YYDKDF (reference sequence). The CDR3 is 22 amino acids. CDR3 amino acids: CATSRDRTDQDSLTYSNQPQHF. In DNA, the CDR3 is TGTGCCACCAGCAGAGATAGAACGGATCAGGACAGCTTAACTTATAGCAATCAGCCCCAGCATTTT.

The V call is TRBV21-1, the J call TRBJ2-3; TRBD2 was called by the table and not checked on the DNA. TRBV21-1 has pseudogene status. CDR3 size: 17 residues. The CDR3 loop is CASSKARAGPIPHTQYF. CDR3 DNA: TGTGCCAGCAGCAAAGCGCGAGCGGGGCCAATCCCTCATACGCAGTATTTT.

The chain uses TRBV5-4 and TRBJ1-1, with 8 bases fitting TRBD1. The V gene end was trimmed by 2 bases and the J gene end by 3 bases; junction bases not matched to a gene: 6. Germline V gene lookup returns CDR1 SGHNT and CDR2 YYREEE (reference sequence). CDR3 length: 15 amino acids. The CDR3 here is CASSLGNRGDTEAFF. In DNA, the CDR3 is TGTGCCAGCAGCTTAGGGAACAGGGGGGACACTGAAGCTTTCTTT. The full variable domain, in which reference TRBV5-4 and TRBJ1-1 provide the parts outside the CDR3, is ETGVTQSPTHLIKTRGQQVTLRCSSQSGHNTVSWYQQALGQGPQFIFQYYREEENGRGNFPPRFSGLQFPNYSSELNVNALELDDSALYLCASSLGNRGDTEAFFGQGTRLTVV.

The rearrangement links TRBV19 to TRBJ2-7, with 10 bases lining up with TRBD1. This CDR3 region has 14 residues. Germline CDR1 reads LNHDA; CDR2 reads SQIVND (reference sequence). V shed 5 bases, J shed 3 bases, and the junction held 4 bases outside the gene matches. Written as DNA, the CDR3 is TGTGCCAGTAGTCGTCGGACAGGGGGCTACGAGCAGTACTTC. Protein: CASSRRTGGYEQYF.

This clone was observed a handful of times. This rearrangement joins TRBV5-6 to TRBJ1-5; TRBD1 matches at 8 bases. There are 16 residues in the CDR3. Per germline, CDR1 SGHDT and CDR2 YYEEEE. After removal of 4 bases from V and 0 bases from J, the junction contained 6 bases not matched to a gene. The CDR3 DNA is TGTGCCAGCAGCCCTGGACAGGGTCTTAGCAATCAGCCCCAGCATTTT. Its protein product is CASSPGQGLSNQPQHF.

The V and J genes are TRBV6-1 and TRBJ2-7, with TRBD1 matching over 8 bases. Germline V CDR1 and CDR2: MNHNS, SASEGT. J gave up 0 bases and V 0 bases, and 4 bases lay outside the gene matches. This CDR3 has 16 amino acids. The CDR3 region has the DNA TGTGCCAGCAGTGAAGCCCGGACAGGGAGCTCCTACGAGCAGTACTTC. Protein: CASSEARTGSSYEQYF.

The chain is built from TRBV12-5 and TRBJ1-4; D is unresolved. The CDR3 extends over 13 amino acids. Germline V gives CDR1 LGHNT, CDR2 FRNRAP. The germline V and J ends were trimmed by 1 base and 7 bases, with 7 bases remaining between them. The chain's CDR3 is CASGLGSGEKLFF. CDR3 coding DNA: TGTGCTAGTGGTTTGGGGAGTGGTGAAAAACTGTTTTTT. The full variable domain, rest sourced from reference TRBV12-5 and TRBJ1-4, is DARVTQTPRHKVTEMGQEVTMRCQPILGHNTVFWYRQTMMQGLELLAYFRNRAPLDDSGMPKDRFSAEMPDATLATLKIQPSEPRDSAVYFCASGLGSGEKLFFGSGTQLSVL.